This is a list of T cell receptor beta chains from one sample in a study of T cell clonotyping in hematopoietic cell transplantation. TCRdb's copy holds only in-frame clones and misses some; the assay was immunoSEQ multiplex PCR. The table records 25,000 to 30,000 clones, approximately 77% of them present only once. The sample consisted of peripheral blood mononuclear cells, taken before stem cell transplant. These TCRs come from a man in his forties with acute myeloid leukemia. Some clones in this sample may be carry-over from other donors' samples. Each CDR3 is given without its conserved first and last residue. Fields, in order: D gene, J gene, V gene, CDR3 protein. D genes are given only for firm matches.

NA	TRBJ1-1	TRBV6-5	ASTSSGITEAF
TRBD2	TRBJ2-3	TRBV5-1	ASSLGTSGYTDTQY
NA	TRBJ1-3	TRBV13	ASSPRTVGNTIY
TRBD2	TRBJ2-1	TRBV7-8	ASSPRGTSGPSGKQF
NA	TRBJ2-7	TRBV6-5	AVRGDTVSYEQY
TRBD2	TRBJ2-3	TRBV5-6	ASSWGGLAGGGTQY
NA	TRBJ2-1	TRBV5-6	ASSSGGEYYNEQF
TRBD1	TRBJ2-1	TRBV7-3	ASSQDRESEQF
NA	TRBJ1-6	TRBV4-3	ASSQDVGQNSPLH
NA	TRBJ2-4	TRBV6-1	ASSERHVLAKNIQY
NA	TRBJ2-3	TRBV19	ASSVRTAQSTDTQY
TRBD2	TRBJ2-2	TRBV19	ASTSGGGRSKGELF
NA	TRBJ1-1	TRBV6-5	ASSQFRQEAF
TRBD2	TRBJ2-7	TRBV28	ASSLGGRASNEQY
TRBD2	TRBJ2-1	TRBV25-1	ASELAEPYNEQF
TRBD1	TRBJ1-5	TRBV2	ASSFRDRVPFLNQPQH
NA	TRBJ1-1	TRBV29-1	SGRDGGGTEAF
TRBD2	TRBJ2-2	TRBV5-1	ASSYGLVDTGELF
NA	TRBJ1-5	TRBV30	AWSLPAGNSQPQH
NA	TRBJ1-5	TRBV2	ASSELLGNQPQH
NA	TRBJ1-5	TRBV5-6	ASSLFGPERQPQH
NA	TRBJ1-1	TRBV11-2	ASSFRVRVNTEAF
NA	TRBJ1-5	TRBV27	ASSFTEGFDYSNQPQH
NA	TRBJ2-3	TRBV5-1	ASRSPDSTDTQY
NA	TRBJ1-1	TRBV5-1	ASSPIFSSDSEAF
TRBD1	TRBJ1-1	TRBV6-1	ASSGQGVTEAF